These 23 T cell receptor beta chains were sequenced from one sample in a study of blood T cell repertoires in COVID-19 (dated by TCRdb to 2020 to 2021). Preparation of the library involved the immunoSEQ multiplex PCR assay. Drawn from immuneACCESS, this table holds only the in-frame rearrangements with V and J called that TCRdb kept. Clones are partly lost; checked studies trace under half to an unresolved V gene and leave the rest unexplained. The table for this sample lists about 230,000 clones; 65% to 85% of them were counted only once. 5.7% of the sample lies in the top ten. Sequenced input: peripheral blood. These TCRs come from a man of 80 years or more with acute or convalescent COVID-19.

This clone was seen a few times. The chain has TRBV28 and TRBJ1-4, with 8 bases identical to TRBD1. After removal of 6 bases from V and 8 bases from J, the junction contained 8 bases not matched to a gene. The CDR3 totals 14 residues. The V gene's germline CDR1 is MDHEN and CDR2 SYDVKM. CDR3 sequence reads: CASSSQGAAEKLFF. CDR3 DNA sequence: TGTGCCAGCAGCTCCCAGGGGGCTGCCGAAAAACTGTTTTTT.

This chain joins TRBV18 and TRBJ1-5; 7 nucleotides agree with TRBD1. Germline loops: CDR1 KGHSH, CDR2 LQKENI. V dropped 1 base and J dropped 6; count of bases not matched to a gene: 3. The CDR3 spans 14 residues. The CDR3 loop reads CASSPRGDSQPQHF. The CDR3 DNA reads as TGTGCCAGCTCACCACGCGGGGACAGTCAGCCCCAGCATTTT.

The rearrangement joins TRBV19 to TRBJ2-5; 9 positions match TRBD1. CDR1 is LNHDA and CDR2 is SQIVND in the germline V gene (reference sequence). The CDR3 spans 16 residues. The V segment lost 4 bases and the J segment 7 bases; nucleotides outside the gene matches: 13. This CDR3 is CASSKQTGGPAGTQYF. The CDR3 nucleotides are TGTGCCAGTAGTAAGCAAACAGGGGGCCCTGCCGGGACCCAGTACTTC.

V usage is TRBV10-3 and J usage is TRBJ1-1, with TRBD1 matching over 8 bases. The CDR3 is 15 amino acids. The V gene's germline CDR1 is ENHRY and CDR2 SYGVKD. Germline trimming cut 1 base from V and 3 bases from J; bases unmatched to any gene: 4. In DNA form, the CDR3 reads TGTGCCATCAGTGAGTTTTTGACAGGGGACACTGAAGCTTTCTTT. It yields the protein CAISEFLTGDTEAFF.

This clone was recorded once. This rearrangement joins TRBV18 to TRBJ1-1; D is unclear. The germline V gene has CDR1 KGHSH and CDR2 LQKENI. This CDR3 is 12 amino acids long. The ends were cut back, 3 bases at V and 5 bases at J, with 7 bases in the middle. The CDR3 bases are TGTGCCAGCTCACCCTCGGGTACTGAAGCTTTCTTT. This encodes CASSPSGTEAFF.

The gene calls are TRBV29-1 and TRBJ2-1; 8 bases line up with TRBD2. Germline assignment: CDR1 SQVTM and CDR2 ANQGSEA. V shed 6 bases, J shed 3 bases, and the junction held 7 bases outside the gene matches. CDR3 size: 14 residues. For the CDR3, the DNA is TGCAGCGTGGGATCTAGCGGGCGCTACAATGAGCAGTTCTTC. Translating gives CSVGSSGRYNEQFF.

The V gene is TRBV5-4, the J gene TRBJ2-5; 8 nucleotides match TRBD2. Germline values: CDR1 SGHNT, CDR2 YYREEE (reference sequence). V was pared by 0 bases and J by 9 bases, with 16 bases of the junction left unmatched. The CDR3 sequence is 17 residues long. Written as DNA, the CDR3 is TGTGCCAGCAGCTTGGCCGGAGTAGCGGGGTCTGGCGGAGCCCAGTACTTC. This sequence encodes CASSLAGVAGSGGAQYF.

This chain connects TRBV19 to TRBJ2-5; 7 nucleotides align to TRBD1. The V gene end was trimmed by 6 bases and the J gene end by 2 bases; junction bases not matched to a gene: 6. The CDR3 is 14 amino acids. Germline values: CDR1 LNHDA, CDR2 SQIVND (reference sequence). The CDR3 protein is CASRADRSQETQYF. The CDR3 nucleotides read TGTGCCAGTAGGGCGGACAGGTCGCAAGAGACCCAGTACTTC.

The J gene is TRBJ1-2, the V gene TRBV5-6; 10 bases agree with TRBD1. The CDR3 has 16 residues. V shed 4 bases and J 8 bases; nucleotides not matched to a gene: 14. Germline V gives CDR1 SGHDT, CDR2 YYEEEE. As DNA, the CDR3 is TGTGCCAGCAGCCGCCCCGGGACAGGGGCTGGGGTAGGCTACACCTTC. This encodes CASSRPGTGAGVGYTF.

This clone was seen once. The V gene is TRBV5-4, the J gene TRBJ2-3; 8 bases are a match to TRBD2. V shed 4 bases, J shed 6 bases, and the junction held 7 bases outside the gene matches. The V gene's germline CDR1 is SGHNT and CDR2 YYREEE (reference sequence). The CDR3 has 14 amino acids. The CDR3 sequence: CASSTGGVSDTQYF. The CDR3 coding sequence is TGTGCCAGCAGCACCGGGGGGGTGTCTGATACGCAGTATTTT.

To note about this clone: Additional DNA sequences in this sample encode the identical CDR3. This chain joins TRBV30 and TRBJ1-1, with D unclear. The CDR3 consists of 12 residues. The germline CDR1 and CDR2 sequences are GTSNPN and SVGIG (reference sequence). V lost 6 bases to trimming and J lost 4 bases, with 12 bases between them. CDR3 in DNA: TGTGCCTGTAGGACGGGGTCCACTGAAGCTTTCTTT. It translates to CACRTGSTEAFF. The whole variable domain, remainder taken from reference TRBV30 and TRBJ1-1, is SQTIHQWPATLVQPVGSPLSLECTVEGTSNPNLYWYRQAAGRGLQLLFYSVGIGQISSEVPQNLSASRPQDRQFILSSKKLLLSDSGFYLCACRTGSTEAFFGQGTRLTVV.

This clone occurred a few times. The chain has TRBV29-1 and TRBJ1-1; D unclear. The V gene's germline CDR1 is SQVTM and CDR2 ANQGSEA. V was trimmed by 2 bases and J by 6 bases, leaving 16 bases between them. The CDR3 consists of 14 residues. CDR3 sequence: CSVESASGNPEAFF. CDR3 coding DNA: TGCAGCGTTGAAAGTGCCAGTGGCAATCCTGAAGCTTTCTTT.

This clone was recorded once. The rearrangement links TRBV27 to TRBJ2-2; a weak D match, TRBD2 (5 bases). Trimming removed 8 bases at V and 3 bases at J, with 19 bases between. The CDR3 is 16 amino acids. Germline V gives CDR1 MNHEY, CDR2 SMNVEV (reference sequence). CDR3 residues: CASATRTGYDTGELFF. In DNA form, the CDR3 reads TGTGCCAGCGCCACCCGAACGGGGTACGACACCGGGGAGCTGTTTTTT.

The CDR3 sequence is CASSFRGSLSEQYF. The CDR3, as DNA: TGTGCCAGCAGCTTTCGCGGGAGTCTTTCCGAGCAGTACTTC. The rearrangement joins TRBV5-4 to TRBJ2-7, with TRBD2 matching over 7 bases. Trimming took 2 bases from V and 6 from J; bases not matched to a gene: 8. The CDR3 has 14 residues. The germline V gene has CDR1 SGHNT and CDR2 YYREEE (reference sequence).

This chain links TRBV21-1 with TRBJ1-5. TRBV21-1 corresponds to a pseudogene. The CDR3 contains 23 residues. The CDR3 region is CASSKALLLGHRIPREGNQPQHF. The CDR3 DNA reads TGTGCCAGCAGCAAAGCGCTTTTATTGGGACACCGGATACCCCGGGAGGGCAATCAGCCCCAGCATTTT.

This sequence joins TRBV19 and TRBJ2-5; unclear D gene. The CDR3 loop spans 11 amino acids. Deletions cut 3 bases from V and 8 bases from J, with 7 bases between. Looked up from germline, CDR1 is LNHDA and CDR2 is SQIVND (reference sequence). CDR3 nucleotide sequence: TGTGCCAGTAGTATTGGGCCCACCCAGTACTTC. It translates to CASSIGPTQYF.

V gene TRBV5-4 combines with J gene TRBJ2-3; TRBD2 is a possible D gene (5 bases). V dropped 5 bases and J dropped 2 bases, with 15 bases sitting between them. Germline CDR1 is SGHNT and CDR2 is YYREEE (reference sequence). This CDR3 has 15 amino acids. Here the CDR3 DNA reads TGTGCCAGCAGGGTCACGAGCGGCACCACAGATACGCAGTATTTT. Translating it yields CASRVTSGTTDTQYF. Based on the CDR3 plus reference TRBV5-4 and TRBJ2-3, the full variable domain is ETGVTQSPTHLIKTRGQQVTLRCSSQSGHNTVSWYQQALGQGPQFIFQYYREEENGRGNFPPRFSGLQFPNYSSELNVNALELDDSALYLCASRVTSGTTDTQYFGPGTRLTVL.

The V gene is TRBV11-2, the J gene TRBJ2-7; D may be TRBD1 (5 bases). V gave up 7 bases and J gave up 3 bases, with 13 bases separating them. The germline V gene has CDR1 SGHAT and CDR2 FQNNGV. This CDR3 is 13 amino acids long. CDR3 DNA sequence: TGTGCCAGCACCTTGTGGGGCCACTACGAGCAGTACTTC. This gives the protein CASTLWGHYEQYF.

The CDR3: CASSFTQNYEQYF. The CDR3 DNA sequence: TGTGCCAGCAGCTTTACACAGAACTACGAGCAGTACTTC. The V and J genes are TRBV7-9 and TRBJ2-7, with no clear D. Germline assignment: CDR1 SEHNR and CDR2 FQNEAQ (reference sequence). Trimming shortened V by 3 bases and J by 3 bases, and 9 bases separated the two germline ends. The CDR3 length is 13 residues. Based on the CDR3 plus reference TRBV7-9 and TRBJ2-7, the full variable domain is DTGVSQNPRHKITKRGQNVTFRCDPISEHNRLYWYRQTLGQGPEFLTYFQNEAQLEKSRLLSDRFSAERPKGSFSTLEIQRTEQGDSAMYLCASSFTQNYEQYFGPGTRLTVT.

This clone was found a few times. The chain couples TRBV18 to TRBJ1-5; possibly TRBD1 for D (5 bases). In germline, CDR1 is KGHSH, CDR2 LQKENI. The CDR3 sequence is 16 residues long. V shed 3 bases and J shed 4 bases, with 16 bases lying between them. For the CDR3, the DNA is TGTGCCAGCTCACCGGCGGTTTCGGGGGGAAATCAGCCCCAGCATTTT. Residues: CASSPAVSGGNQPQHF.

The DNA of the CDR3 is TGCAGCGTTGGGGCAGGGGTGGATGAAAAACTGTTTTTT. Its translation is CSVGAGVDEKLFF. The V gene is TRBV29-1, the J gene TRBJ1-4; TRBD1 might be the D (6 bases). There are 13 residues in the CDR3. Germline CDR1 is SQVTM and CDR2 is ANQGSEA. The V end lost 4 bases, the J end lost 6 bases, and 12 bases lay between the germline ends.

The rearrangement uses TRBV7-2 and TRBJ1-3; no firm D call. Germline V CDR1 and CDR2: SGHTA, FQGNSA. The germline V and J ends were trimmed by 3 bases and 0 bases, with 9 bases remaining between them. The CDR3 is 15 amino acids. The CDR3 loop is CASSLRDGSGNTIYF. The CDR3 coding sequence is TGTGCCAGCAGCTTGCGGGATGGCTCTGGAAACACCATATATTTT.

This clone was counted only a few times. The V and J genes are TRBV6-5 and TRBJ1-1; tentatively, D is TRBD1 (6 bases). V lost 5 bases to trimming and J lost 1 base, with 11 bases between them. CDR3 length: 14 residues. Germline CDR1 MNHEY, CDR2 SVGAGI. The CDR3 loop reads CASSTGRRNTEAFF. The CDR3 DNA sequence: TGTGCCAGCAGTACAGGGCGTCGGAACACTGAAGCTTTCTTT.